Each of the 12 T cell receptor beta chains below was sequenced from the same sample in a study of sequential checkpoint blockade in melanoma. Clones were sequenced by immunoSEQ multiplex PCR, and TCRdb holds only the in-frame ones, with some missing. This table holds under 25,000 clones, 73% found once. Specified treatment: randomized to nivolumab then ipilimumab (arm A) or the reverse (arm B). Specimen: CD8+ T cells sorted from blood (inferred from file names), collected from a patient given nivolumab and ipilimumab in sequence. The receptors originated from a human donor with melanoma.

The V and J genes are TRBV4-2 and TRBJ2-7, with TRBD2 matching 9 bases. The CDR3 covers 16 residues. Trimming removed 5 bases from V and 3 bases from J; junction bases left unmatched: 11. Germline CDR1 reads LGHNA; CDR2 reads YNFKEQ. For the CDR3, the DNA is TGTGCCAGCAGCGAGTATGCGACTAGCGGTTACTACGAGCAGTACTTC. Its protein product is CASSEYATSGYYEQYF.

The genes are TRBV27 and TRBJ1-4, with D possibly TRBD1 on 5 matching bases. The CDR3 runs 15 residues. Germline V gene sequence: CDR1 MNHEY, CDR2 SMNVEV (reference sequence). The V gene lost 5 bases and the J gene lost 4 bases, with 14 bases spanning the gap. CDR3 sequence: CASSPPPGGNEKLFF. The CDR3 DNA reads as TGTGCCAGCAGTCCCCCGCCGGGGGGTAATGAAAAACTGTTTTTT.

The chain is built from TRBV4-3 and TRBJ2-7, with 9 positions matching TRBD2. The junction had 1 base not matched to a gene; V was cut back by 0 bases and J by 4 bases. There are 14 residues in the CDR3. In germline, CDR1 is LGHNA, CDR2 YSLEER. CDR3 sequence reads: CASSQELAGYEQYF. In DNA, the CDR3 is TGCGCCAGCAGCCAAGAACTAGCGGGTTACGAGCAGTACTTC.

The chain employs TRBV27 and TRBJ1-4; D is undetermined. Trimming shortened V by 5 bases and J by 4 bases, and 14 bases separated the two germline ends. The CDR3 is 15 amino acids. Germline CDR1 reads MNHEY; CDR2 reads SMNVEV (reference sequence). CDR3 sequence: CASSPIGPLNEKLFF. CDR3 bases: TGTGCCAGCAGTCCTATCGGTCCCCTTAATGAAAAACTGTTTTTT.

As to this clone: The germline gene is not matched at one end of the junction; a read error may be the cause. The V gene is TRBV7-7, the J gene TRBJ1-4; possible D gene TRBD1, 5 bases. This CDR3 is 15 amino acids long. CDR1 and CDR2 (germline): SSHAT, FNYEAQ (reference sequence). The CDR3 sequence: CASSLSAGFGEKLFF. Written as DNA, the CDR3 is TGTGCTAGCAGCTTATCGGCAGGGTTTGGCGAAAAACTGTTTTTT.

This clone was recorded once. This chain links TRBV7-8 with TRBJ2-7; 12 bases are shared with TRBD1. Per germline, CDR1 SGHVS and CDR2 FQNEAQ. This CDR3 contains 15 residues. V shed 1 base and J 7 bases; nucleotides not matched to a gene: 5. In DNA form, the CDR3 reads TGTGCCAGCAGCTTAGAAGGGACAGGGGGCGTAGAGCAGTACTTC. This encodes CASSLEGTGGVEQYF.

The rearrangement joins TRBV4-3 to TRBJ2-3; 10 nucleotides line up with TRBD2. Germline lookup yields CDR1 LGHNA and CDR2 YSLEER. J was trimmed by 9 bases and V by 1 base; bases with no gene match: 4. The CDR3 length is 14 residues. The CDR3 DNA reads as TGCGCCAGCAGCCAAGGCCTAGCGGGAGTAACGCAGTATTTT. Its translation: CASSQGLAGVTQYF.

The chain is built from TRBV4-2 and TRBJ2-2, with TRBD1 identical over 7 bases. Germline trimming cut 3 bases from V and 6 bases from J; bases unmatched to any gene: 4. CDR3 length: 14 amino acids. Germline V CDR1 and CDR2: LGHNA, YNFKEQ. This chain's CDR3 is CASSQTGIAGELFF. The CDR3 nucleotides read TGTGCCAGCAGCCAGACAGGGATCGCCGGGGAGCTGTTTTTT.

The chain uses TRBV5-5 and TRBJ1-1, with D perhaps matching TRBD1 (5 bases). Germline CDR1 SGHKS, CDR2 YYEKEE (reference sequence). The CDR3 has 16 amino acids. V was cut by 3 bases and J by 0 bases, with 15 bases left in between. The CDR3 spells CASSYVGGRMNTEAFF. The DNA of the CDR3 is TGTGCCAGCAGCTACGTCGGGGGACGGATGAACACTGAAGCTTTCTTT.

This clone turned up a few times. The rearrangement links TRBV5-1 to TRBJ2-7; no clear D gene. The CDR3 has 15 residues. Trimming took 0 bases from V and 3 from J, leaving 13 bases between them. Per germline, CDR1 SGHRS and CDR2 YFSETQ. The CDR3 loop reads CASSLAGGRLYEQYF. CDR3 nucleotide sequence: TGCGCCAGCAGCTTGGCCGGCGGTAGACTCTACGAGCAGTACTTC. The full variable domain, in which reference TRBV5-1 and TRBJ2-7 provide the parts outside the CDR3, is KAGVTQTPRYLIKTRGQQVTLSCSPISGHRSVSWYQQTPGQGLQFLFEYFSETQRNKGNFPGRFSGRQFSNSRSEMNVSTLELGDSALYLCASSLAGGRLYEQYFGPGTRLTVT.

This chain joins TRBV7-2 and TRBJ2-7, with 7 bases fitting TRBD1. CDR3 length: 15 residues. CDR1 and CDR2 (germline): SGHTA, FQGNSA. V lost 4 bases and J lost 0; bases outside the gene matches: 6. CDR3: CASSWTGYSSYEQYF. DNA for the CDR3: TGTGCCAGCAGCTGGACAGGATACAGCTCCTACGAGCAGTACTTC.

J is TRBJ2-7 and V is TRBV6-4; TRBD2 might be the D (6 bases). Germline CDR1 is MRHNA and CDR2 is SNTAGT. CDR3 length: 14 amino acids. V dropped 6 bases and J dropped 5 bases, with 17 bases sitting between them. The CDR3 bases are TGTGCCAGCAGGAGGGCAGGCGGGATCCACGAGCAGTACTTC. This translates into CASRRAGGIHEQYF.